This T cell receptor (beta chain) was obtained from a study of beta chain features in type 1 diabetes (dated by TCRdb to 2017 to 2018). For the wider study: Mean age, gender distribution, total cell number and subset yield did not differ between patients and healthy donors. Across all samples, some 99 million sorted cells were examined, and cell number per subset correlated strongly with RNA yield. Naive and central memory subsets were obtained from all 30 or so donors, but regulatory and stem cell-like memory subsets were isolated from only 8 patients and about 8 healthy donors. The study compared the TCRB repertoires of sorted circulating CD4+ T cell subsets in recently diagnosed type 1 diabetes patients with those in matched healthy donors. The paper as a whole reports these results and caveats: Because cDNA was sequenced instead of genomic DNA, activated cells with high expression could be over-represented, although the groups did not differ in activation or CD3 levels. Fewer insertions and more nucleotide deletions at VDJ recombination sites were observed in patients with type 1 diabetes, implying thymic rearrangement abnormalities. Shorter templates might be favored by PCR, yet because patient and control samples were amplified and corrected together, any such skew would affect both groups equally. Only small numbers of individuals were included in the HLA sub-analyses, which left unresolved whether HLA type had any influence on TCRB rearrangement. Naive, central memory and regulatory TCRB repertoires appeared to be more similar among patients than among healthy donors. Type 1 diabetes patients showed a moderate but significant shortening of TCRB CDR3 length in all four CD4+ subsets.

Worth noting for this clone: Its antigen is unknown. Base qualities are missing; no much larger clone stands one base away.

The High Capacity cDNA Reverse Transcription Kit was used to reverse transcribe all of the isolated RNA, meaning that expressed TCRB transcripts were what got sequenced. Deep immunoSEQ sequencing was applied to naive, central memory and regulatory T cell samples, giving an average of roughly 3.5 million total reads per sample. Sorted cells were lysed in RLT buffer, and RNA was extracted using DNase-treated RNeasy Micro or Mini kits according to cell number. Each cell subset was processed on its own to prevent cross-contamination, while patient and healthy donor samples were processed together. The immunoSEQ multiplex PCR was used to amplify TCRB sequences from cDNA, yielding 87-bp fragments that span the CDR3 region. Sequencing of the amplicons was performed on the Illumina HiSeq platform. On the study's bioinformatics: PCR bias was computationally corrected using synthetic template baselines, reads within Hamming distance 2 were collapsed, and singletons that could not be merged were discarded. By aligning reads against IMGT, V, D and J genes, CDR3 length, and insertions or deletions at six rearrangement sites were assigned. Within each subset, clonotype counts were normalized to sorted cell number, and only after that were true diversity and Gini coefficients computed with the tcR R package. The overlap coefficient, calculated on TCRB nucleotide sequences, was used to measure repertoire sharing. As a proxy for the pre-selection repertoire, out-of-frame TCRB sequences from naive cells were analyzed. TCRdb obtained this table from immuneACCESS and retained in-frame rearrangements with V and J assigned. These tables miss some clones; where compared with another copy, unresolved V genes account for less than half of the shortfall, and the remainder is unexplained. That table is the source of V, J and clone size, and D and trimming were worked out from the DNA. The sample table contains 350,000 to 450,000 clones; only one count was recorded for more than 11% of them. Of the sample, approximately 0.035% is held by the ten largest clones.

V and J lose 0 bases and 2 bases, and a span of 11 bases separates them. From its cysteine to its phenylalanine, the CDR3 spans 15 amino acids. The CDR3 DNA has 45 bases and is translated from base 1. CDR1 and CDR2, per the germline V gene, are SGHAT and FQNNGV. From each donor, a single peripheral blood sample of about 120 mL on average was drawn into heparinised tubes. Using a panel that included CD45RO, CCR7, CD25, CD127, CD95 and CD27, naive, central memory, regulatory and stem cell-like memory CD4+ T cells were sorted on a BD FACSAria II. All sorted populations exceeded 98% purity. Right away, PBMCs were isolated by Lymphoprep density gradient centrifugation and were stained directly, with no culture step. Samples were stained and sorted in pairs, with one healthy donor and one patient per experiment, so that batch effects were minimized.

The chain is encoded by TRBV11-2 joined to TRBJ2-7; there is no confident call for the D gene. The sequence was collected from a man aged 25-40 years in good health. The sequenced material came from naive CD4+ T cells from blood. The sample's cell subset or site label is to be understood as: true naive CD4+ T cells. The CDR3 protein is CASSLERPIPYEQYF. The sequence in DNA is TGTGCCAGCAGCTTAGAGCGGCCCATCCCCTACGAGCAGTACTTC.